The source of this TCR beta chain is a study of graft-versus-host responses after intestinal transplantation. Across the whole study: Transplants given to recipients were multivisceral, liver-intestinal, or isolated intestinal. Study-level findings and limits: Detection of GvH clones occurred in recipient marrow, and some had their first appearance in ileum or blood.

Trimming took off 4 bases at V and 3 bases at J, with 10 bases between the two ends. This CDR3 has 13 residues. Germline CDR1 reads WSHSY; CDR2 reads SAAADI. For this clone: What it recognizes is unknown.

The repertoire was sequenced with immunoSEQ multiplex PCR; TCRdb's copy has only in-frame clones and lacks some. The profile covers 40,000 or so clones, with 85% to 95% appearing a single time and approximately 20% taken by the ten largest. The sample here was unstimulated CD8+ T cells sorted from spleen or lymph node cells, taken before transplant. The chain employs TRBV10-2 and TRBJ2-7; TRBD1 might be the D (5 bases). The sequence came from a human donor who was the organ donor for an intestinal transplant. The CDR3 coding sequence is TGCGCCAGCAGTGCGACAGTAAACTACGAGCAGTACTTC. Translated, it gives CASSATVNYEQYF.